This T cell receptor (beta chain) was sequenced in a study of control samples from healthy donors and cancer patients. Trimming shortened V by 5 bases and J by 2 bases, and 16 bases separated the two germline ends. The germline CDR1 and CDR2 sequences are SGHAT and FQNNGV. The CDR3 runs 15 residues. TCRdb's table, derived via immunoSEQ multiplex PCR, lists solely in-frame clones and lacks some. Of about 100,000 clones listed, around four fifths are singletons. The source is a man younger than 45 in good health. The sample comprised blood. J is TRBJ2-7 and V is TRBV11-2, with D unclear. CDR3 sequence: CASSLGLTGTYEQYF. DNA of the CDR3: TGTGCCAGCAGCCTCGGTTTGACTGGGACCTACGAGCAGTACTTC. Combining the CDR3 with reference TRBV11-2 and TRBJ2-7 gives the whole variable domain EAGVAQSPRYKIIEKRQSVAFWCNPISGHATLYWYQQILGQGPKLLIQFQNNGVVDDSQLPKDRFSAERLKGVDSTLKIQPAKLEDSAVYLCASSLGLTGTYEQYFGPGTRLTVT.